The clone carrying this T cell receptor beta chain was found once. What it binds is unknown. The V gene's germline CDR1 is SGHNT and CDR2 YYREEE (reference sequence). V was pared by 4 bases and J by 1 base, with 12 bases between. The CDR3 is 14 residues long. The data originate from a study of T cells in localized non-small cell lung cancer. This table comes from immunoSEQ multiplex PCR, and its TCRdb copy is limited to in-frame clones, with some not included. In the table there are about 59,000 clones, approximately 90% of which are singletons. General observations from the study: Clonality of T cells reached its maximum in uninvolved adjacent lung, surpassing tumor. As only one tumor region underwent sequencing, heterogeneity remains possible. Longer survival (overall) was linked to higher T cell density in blood. Adjacent lung was found to contain a median around 56 of the top 100 tumor clones.

The chain joins TRBV5-4 to TRBJ2-7; D is unresolved. The sample here was peripheral blood, taken before any cancer treatment. This TCR was recovered from a man aged 40 to 70 with stage I lung adenocarcinoma. CDR3 DNA: TGTGCCAGCAGCCATCCCAGCGAGTCCTACGAGCAGTACTTC. Translating it yields CASSHPSESYEQYF.